This T cell receptor (beta chain) was identified during a study of CD8+ T cells in alopecia areata. Germline CDR1 MGHDK, CDR2 SYGVNS. This CDR3 contains 15 residues. The V end was cut by 2 bases, the J end by 6 bases, with 16 bases between. cDNA prepared by RNA extraction and subsequent reverse transcription served as the template for sequencing. Produced via immunoSEQ multiplex PCR; TCRdb's table is partial and in-frame only. The sample lists over 120,000 clones, 40% to 55% seen once, with approximately 0.99% in the top ten. The sequence derives from a human donor with alopecia areata. The V and J genes are TRBV25-1 and TRBJ1-1; tentatively, D is TRBD1 (5 bases). Source: CD4+ T cells sorted from blood, taken at week 0. For the CDR3, the DNA is TGTGCCAGCAGTGAAAGAGGACATCGAAGGGCTGAAGCTTTCTTT. Translation gives CASSERGHRRAEAFF.